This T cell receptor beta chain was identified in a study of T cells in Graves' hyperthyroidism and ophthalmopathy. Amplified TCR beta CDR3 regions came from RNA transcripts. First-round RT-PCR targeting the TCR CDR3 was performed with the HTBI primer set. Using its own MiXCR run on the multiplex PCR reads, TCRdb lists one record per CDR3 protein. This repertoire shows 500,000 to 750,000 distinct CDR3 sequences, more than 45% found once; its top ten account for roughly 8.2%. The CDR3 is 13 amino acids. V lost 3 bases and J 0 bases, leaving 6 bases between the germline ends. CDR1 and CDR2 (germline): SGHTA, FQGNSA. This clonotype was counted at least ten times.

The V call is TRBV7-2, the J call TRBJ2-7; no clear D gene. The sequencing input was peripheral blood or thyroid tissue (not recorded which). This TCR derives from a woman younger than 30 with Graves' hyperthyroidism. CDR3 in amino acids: CASSFGDSYEQYF. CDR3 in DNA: TGTGCCAGCAGCTTCGGTGACTCCTACGAGCAGTACTTC.